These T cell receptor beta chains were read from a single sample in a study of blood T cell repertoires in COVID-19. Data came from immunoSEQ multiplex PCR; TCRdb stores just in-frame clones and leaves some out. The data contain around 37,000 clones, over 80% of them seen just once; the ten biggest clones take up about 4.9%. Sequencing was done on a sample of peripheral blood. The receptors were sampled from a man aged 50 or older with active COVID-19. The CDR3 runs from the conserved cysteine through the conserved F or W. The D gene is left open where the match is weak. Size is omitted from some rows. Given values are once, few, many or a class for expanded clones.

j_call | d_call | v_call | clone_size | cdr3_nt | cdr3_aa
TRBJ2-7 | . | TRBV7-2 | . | TGTGCCAGCAGCTTAGGGCAGGGTCTCTGGTACGAGCAGTACTTC | CASSLGQGLWYEQYF
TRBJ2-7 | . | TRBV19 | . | TGTGCCAGTAGACATGGCGGCGGGGTTTACGAGCAGTACTTC | CASRHGGGVYEQYF
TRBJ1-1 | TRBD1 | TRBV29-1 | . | TGCAGCGTATCACAGGGGGCCACTGAAGCTTTCTTT | CSVSQGATEAFF
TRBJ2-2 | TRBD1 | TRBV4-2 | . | TGTGCCAGCAGCGCTACTTCCGGGACAGGGGTCACCGGGGAGCTGTTTTTT | CASSATSGTGVTGELFF
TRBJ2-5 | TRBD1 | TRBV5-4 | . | TGTGCCAGCAGCTTCCGGGACAGCCAAGAGACCCAGTACTTC | CASSFRDSQETQYF
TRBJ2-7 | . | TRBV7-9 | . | TGTGCCAGCAGCTTAGGTCATCAAACCTACGAGCAGTACTTC | CASSLGHQTYEQYF
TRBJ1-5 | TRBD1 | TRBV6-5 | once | TGTGCCAGCAGTACTAGACAGGGCAAGGATCAGCCCCAGCATTTT | CASSTRQGKDQPQHF
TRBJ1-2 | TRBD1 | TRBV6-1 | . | TGTGCCAGCAGTGAAGCGCAGATGACAGGGCACTATGGCTACACCTTC | CASSEAQMTGHYGYTF
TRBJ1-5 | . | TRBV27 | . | TGTGCCAGCAGTTTAATAGGGGGACGGCAGCCCCAGCATTTT | CASSLIGGRQPQHF
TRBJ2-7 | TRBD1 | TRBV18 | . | TGTGCCAGCTCACCCCGTTTAACGACAGGGAAAAACTACGAGCAGTACTTC | CASSPRLTTGKNYEQYF
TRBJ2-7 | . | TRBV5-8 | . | TGTGCCAGCAGCCCAGGAAGGTTCGAGCAGTACTTC | CASSPGRFEQYF
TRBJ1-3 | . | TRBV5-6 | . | TGTGCCAGCAGCTCCGGGACACCGGGAGGAAACACCATATATTTT | CASSSGTPGGNTIYF
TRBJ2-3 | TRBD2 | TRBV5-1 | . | TGCGCCAGCAGCTTGGCCCGGACTAGGTCAACAGATACGCAGTATTTT | CASSLARTRSTDTQYF
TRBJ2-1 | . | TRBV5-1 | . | TGCGCCAGCAGCTTTCATTCTGAGCAGTTCTTC | CASSFHSEQFF
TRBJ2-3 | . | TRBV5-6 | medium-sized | TGTGCCAGCAGCTTGGGGGCAGGTCCCCCAGATACGCAGTATTTT | CASSLGAGPPDTQYF
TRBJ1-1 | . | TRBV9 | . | TGTGCCAGCAGCGTAGAGCCAAACACTGAAGCTTTCTTT | CASSVEPNTEAFF
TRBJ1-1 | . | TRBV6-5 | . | TGTGCCAGCAGTTACTCGACAGGCGGAGAAGCTTTCTTT | CASSYSTGGEAFF
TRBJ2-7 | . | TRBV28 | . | TGTGCCTCCGACGAGGGGGGGAGAGAGCAGTACTTC | CASDEGGREQYF
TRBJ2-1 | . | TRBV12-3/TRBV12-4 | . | TGTGCCAGCAGGGGTTCGGGTGAGCAGTTCTTC | CASRGSGEQFF
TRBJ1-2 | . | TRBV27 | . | TGTGCCAGCAGTTTATGGAGGTATGGCTACACCTTC | CASSLWRYGYTF
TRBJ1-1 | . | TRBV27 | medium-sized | TGTGCCAGCAGTTTGGGGGGGCATGGCACTGAAGCTTTCTTT | CASSLGGHGTEAFF
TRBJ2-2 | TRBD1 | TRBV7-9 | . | TGTGCCAGCAGCTTCAGGGGGCTGCAGACCGGGGAGCTGTTTTTT | CASSFRGLQTGELFF
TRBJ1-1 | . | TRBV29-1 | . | TGCAGCGTTTTAACAGGGCCGGCGACTGAAGCTTTCTTT | CSVLTGPATEAFF
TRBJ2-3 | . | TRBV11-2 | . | TGTGCCAGCAGCTTGACTCTTAACACAGATACGCAGTATTTT | CASSLTLNTDTQYF
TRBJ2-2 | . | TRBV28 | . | TGTGCCAGCAGTTTTCCAGGTGATAACACCGGGGAGCTGTTTTTT | CASSFPGDNTGELFF
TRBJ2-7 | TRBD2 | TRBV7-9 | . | TGTGCCAGCAGCCCGGGACTAGCGGGGGGGACGTACGAGCAGTACTTC | CASSPGLAGGTYEQYF
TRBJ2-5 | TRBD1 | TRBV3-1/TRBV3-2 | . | TGTGCCAGCAGCCCCCCTACGGGCAGGGGGTTTGAAGAGACCCAGTACTTC | CASSPPTGRGFEETQYF
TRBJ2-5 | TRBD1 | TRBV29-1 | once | TGCAGCGTTGGGGGGACAGGGCCGACCCAAGAGACCCAGTACTTC | CSVGGTGPTQETQYF
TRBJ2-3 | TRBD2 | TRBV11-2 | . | TGTGCCAGCAGCTTAAGGGGAGCGGGGTCGGGGGGAACAGATACGCAGTATTTT | CASSLRGAGSGGTDTQYF
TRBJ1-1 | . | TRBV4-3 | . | TGCGCCAGCAGCCCATGGTTTGGACAAGTGAACACTGAAGCTTTCTTT | CASSPWFGQVNTEAFF
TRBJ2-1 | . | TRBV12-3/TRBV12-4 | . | TGTGCCAGCAACAGCCTTTACAATGAGCAGTTCTTC | CASNSLYNEQFF
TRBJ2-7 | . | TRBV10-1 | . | TGCGCCAGCAGAGGGACCGGGACTTCGGGCTACGAGCAGTACTTC | CASRGTGTSGYEQYF
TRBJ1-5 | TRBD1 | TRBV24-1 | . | TGTGCCACCGGGGAAGCCGGGACAGCCGAGCGAGGTAACAGCAATCAGCCCCAGCATTTT | CATGEAGTAERGNSNQPQHF
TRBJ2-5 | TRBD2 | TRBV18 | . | TGTGCCAGCTCGCCTTCGGCGGGGGGGCGAGAGACCCAGTACTTC | CASSPSAGGRETQYF
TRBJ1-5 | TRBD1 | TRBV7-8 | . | TGTGCCAGCAGCTTAGGACAGGGGGCTTATCAGCCCCAGCATTTT | CASSLGQGAYQPQHF
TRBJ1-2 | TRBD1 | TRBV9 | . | TGTGCCAGCAGCTTAGGACAGGGGGCTTACTATGGCTACACCTTC | CASSLGQGAYYGYTF
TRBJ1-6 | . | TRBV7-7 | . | TGTGCCAACTCGAAAGGGGGTCGGGGTGGTTATTCACCCCTCCACTTT | CANSKGGRGGYSPLHF
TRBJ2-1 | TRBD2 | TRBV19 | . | TGTGCCAGTAGTATGACGGGGGGGGGCTCCTACAATGAGCAGTTCTTC | CASSMTGGGSYNEQFF
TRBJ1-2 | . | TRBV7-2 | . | TGTGCCAGCAGCTTGTCTAGGACAGACACCTTC | CASSLSRTDTF
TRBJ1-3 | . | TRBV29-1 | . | TGCAGCGTAACCCGACAGGTCGGAAACACCATATATTTT | CSVTRQVGNTIYF
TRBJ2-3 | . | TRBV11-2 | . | TGTGCCAGCAGCCCCCCCGGAGGTACGCAGTATTTT | CASSPPGGTQYF
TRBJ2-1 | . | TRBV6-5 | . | TGTGCCAGCAGTTACTCACACAGGGAATATAATGAGCAGTTCTTC | CASSYSHREYNEQFF
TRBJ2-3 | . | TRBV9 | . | TGTGCCAGCAGCGTAGAAGCGGGCGGGTACACAGATACGCAGTATTTT | CASSVEAGGYTDTQYF
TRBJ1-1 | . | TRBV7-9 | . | TGTGCCAGCAGCTTAGCGTGGACCCGGGACACCCTAATCGGAGCTTTCTTT | CASSLAWTRDTLIGAFF
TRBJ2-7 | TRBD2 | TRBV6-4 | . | TGTGCCAGCAGTGACCCGACTAGCGGGGGGACCAGATACGAGCAGTACTTC | CASSDPTSGGTRYEQYF
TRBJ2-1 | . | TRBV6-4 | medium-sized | TGTGCCAGCAGTGACTCCGCAGGGGACTACAATGAGCAGTTCTTC | CASSDSAGDYNEQFF
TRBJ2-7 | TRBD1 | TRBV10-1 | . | TGCGCCAGCAGTGGGACAGGGTCCTACGAGCAGTACTTC | CASSGTGSYEQYF
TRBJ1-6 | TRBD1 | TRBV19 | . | TGTGCCAGTAGTACACCCGGGACAGGAGATTCGAATTCACCCCTCCACTTT | CASSTPGTGDSNSPLHF
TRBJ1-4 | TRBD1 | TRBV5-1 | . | TGCGCCAGCAGCCCAAGGGGGCATGCAACTAATGAAAAACTGTTTTTT | CASSPRGHATNEKLFF
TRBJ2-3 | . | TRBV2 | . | TGTGCCAGCAGTGAGTATGGCAGCACAGATACGCAGTATTTT | CASSEYGSTDTQYF
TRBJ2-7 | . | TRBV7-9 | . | TGTGCCAACCGGGACTGGTACTACGAGCAGTACTTC | CANRDWYYEQYF
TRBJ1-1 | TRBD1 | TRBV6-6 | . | TGTGCCAGCAGTTACACAAACCCCGGGACAGGGGGTCAAGCTTTCTTT | CASSYTNPGTGGQAFF
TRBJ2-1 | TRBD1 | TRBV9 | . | TGTGCCAGCAGCGTAGCGGGACAGGCTCACAATGAGCAGTTCTTC | CASSVAGQAHNEQFF
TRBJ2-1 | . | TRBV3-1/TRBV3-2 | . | TGTGCCAGCAGCACTTCTACCAATGAGCAGTTCTTC | CASSTSTNEQFF
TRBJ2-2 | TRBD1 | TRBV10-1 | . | TGCGCCAGCAGTTCGGGGGGACAGGGGCGGACCGGGGAGCTGTTTTTT | CASSSGGQGRTGELFF
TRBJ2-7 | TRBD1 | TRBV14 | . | TGTGCCAGCAGCCAGGACAGGGGGTTTGTCTACGAGCAGTACTTC | CASSQDRGFVYEQYF
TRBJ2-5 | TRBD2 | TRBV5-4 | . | TGTGCCAGCAGCTTAGCGGGGCACCAAGAGACCCAGTACTTC | CASSLAGHQETQYF
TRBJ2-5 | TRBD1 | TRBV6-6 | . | TGTGCCAGCAGTCGGGACAGAGAGACCCAGTACTTC | CASSRDRETQYF
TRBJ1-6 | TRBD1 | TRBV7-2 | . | TGTGCCAGCAGCACCGTGACAGGGGGCCCTTCACCCCTCCACTTT | CASSTVTGGPSPLHF